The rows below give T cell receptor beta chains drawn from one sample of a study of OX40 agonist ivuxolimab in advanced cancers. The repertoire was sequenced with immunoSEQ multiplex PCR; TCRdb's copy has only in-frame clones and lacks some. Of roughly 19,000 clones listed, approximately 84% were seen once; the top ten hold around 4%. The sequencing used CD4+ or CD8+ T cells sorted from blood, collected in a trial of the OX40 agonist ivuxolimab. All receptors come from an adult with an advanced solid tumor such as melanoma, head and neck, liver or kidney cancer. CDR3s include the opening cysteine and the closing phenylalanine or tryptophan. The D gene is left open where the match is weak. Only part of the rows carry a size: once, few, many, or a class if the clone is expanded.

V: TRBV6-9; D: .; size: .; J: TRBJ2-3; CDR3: CAISRGTDTQYF; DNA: TGTGCCATTTCGAGGGGCACAGATACGCAGTATTTT
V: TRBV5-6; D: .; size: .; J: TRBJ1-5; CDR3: CASSLGRGEHQPQHF; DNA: TGTGCCAGCAGCTTGGGTCGGGGGGAGCATCAGCCCCAGCATTTT
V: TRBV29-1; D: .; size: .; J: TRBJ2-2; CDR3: CSVRGQNTGELFF; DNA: TGCAGCGTTCGGGGACAGAACACCGGGGAGCTGTTTTTT
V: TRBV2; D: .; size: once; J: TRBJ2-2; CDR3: CASSVRGGGELFF; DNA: TGTGCCAGCAGTGTTAGAGGGGGCGGGGAGCTGTTTTTT
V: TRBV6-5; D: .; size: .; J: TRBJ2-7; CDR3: CASSPRQNTYEQYF; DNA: TGTGCCAGCAGTCCTAGACAGAATACCTACGAGCAGTACTTC
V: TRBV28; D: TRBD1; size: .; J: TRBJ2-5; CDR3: CASSSPQTGGETQYF; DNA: TGTGCCAGCAGTTCCCCCCAGACAGGGGGAGAGACCCAGTACTTC
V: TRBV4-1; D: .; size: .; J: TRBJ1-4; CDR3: CASSGISQRENEKLFF; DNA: TGCGCCAGCAGCGGCATATCACAGAGGGAGAATGAAAAACTGTTTTTT
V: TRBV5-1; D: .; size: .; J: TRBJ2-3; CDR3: CASTDNTDTQYF; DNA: TGCGCCAGCACAGATAACACAGATACGCAGTATTTT
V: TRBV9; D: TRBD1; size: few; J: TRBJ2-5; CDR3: CASSTTPGTGFQETQYF; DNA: TGTGCCAGCAGCACCACCCCCGGGACAGGGTTTCAAGAGACCCAGTACTTC
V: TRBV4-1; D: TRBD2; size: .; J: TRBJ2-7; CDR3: CASSQGLAGSYEQYF; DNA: TGCGCCAGCAGCCAAGGCCTAGCGGGGTCCTACGAGCAGTACTTC
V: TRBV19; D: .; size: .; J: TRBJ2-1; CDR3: CASSIARNNEQFF; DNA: TGTGCCAGTAGTATAGCGCGAAACAATGAGCAGTTCTTC
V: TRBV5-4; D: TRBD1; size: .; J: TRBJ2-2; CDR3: CASSYRTGVNTGELFF; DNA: TGTGCCAGCAGCTACAGGACAGGGGTTAACACCGGGGAGCTGTTTTTT
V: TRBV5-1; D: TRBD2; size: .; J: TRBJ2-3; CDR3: CASSLGLAEPTDTQYF; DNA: TGCGCCAGCAGCTTGGGGCTAGCGGAACCCACAGATACGCAGTATTTT
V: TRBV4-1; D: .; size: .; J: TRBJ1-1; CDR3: CASSHPGKGYTEAFF; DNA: TGCGCCAGCAGCCATCCCGGGAAGGGTTACACTGAAGCTTTCTTT
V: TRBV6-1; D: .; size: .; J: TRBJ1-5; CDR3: CASTPGARNQPQHF; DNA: TGTGCCAGCACCCCAGGGGCGCGCAATCAGCCCCAGCATTTT
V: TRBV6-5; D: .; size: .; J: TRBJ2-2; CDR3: CASGPGGTGELFF; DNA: TGTGCCAGCGGCCCTGGGGGCACCGGGGAGCTGTTTTTT
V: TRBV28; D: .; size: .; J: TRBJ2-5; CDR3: CASSSGGRYPHQETQYF; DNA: TGTGCCAGCAGTTCCGGGGGGCGATACCCCCACCAAGAGACCCAGTACTTC
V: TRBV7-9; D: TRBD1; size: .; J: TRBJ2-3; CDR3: CASSSIPYRGRNTQYF; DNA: TGTGCCAGCAGCTCCATCCCGTACAGGGGCAGGAATACGCAGTATTTT
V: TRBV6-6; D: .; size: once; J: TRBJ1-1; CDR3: CASSDTEAFF; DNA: TGTGCCAGCAGCGACACTGAAGCTTTCTTT
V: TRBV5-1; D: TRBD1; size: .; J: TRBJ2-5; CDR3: CASSTGYRGGETQYF; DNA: TGCGCCAGCAGCACCGGATACAGGGGCGGAGAGACCCAGTACTTC
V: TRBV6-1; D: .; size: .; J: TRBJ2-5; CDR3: CASSEPVMAVETQYF; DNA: TGTGCCAGCAGTGAACCGGTAATGGCCGTGGAGACCCAGTACTTC
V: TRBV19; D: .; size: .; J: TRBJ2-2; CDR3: CASSIQGGTFAGELFF; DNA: TGTGCCAGTAGTATACAGGGCGGGACCTTCGCCGGGGAGCTGTTTTTT
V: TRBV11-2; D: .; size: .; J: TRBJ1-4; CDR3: CASSLDRDRGVRLF; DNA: TGTGCCAGCAGCTTAGATCGAGACCGGGGGGTAAGACTTTTT
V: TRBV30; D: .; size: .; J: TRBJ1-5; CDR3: CAWSVLDGSNQPQHF; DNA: TGTGCCTGGTCAGTGTTGGACGGAAGCAATCAGCCCCAGCATTTT
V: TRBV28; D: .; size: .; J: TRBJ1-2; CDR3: CASRTEMFIGYTF; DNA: TGTGCCAGCCGGACGGAGATGTTCATAGGCTACACCTTC
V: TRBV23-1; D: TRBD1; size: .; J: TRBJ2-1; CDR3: CASSQWGQGGEQFF; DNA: TGCGCCAGCAGTCAATGGGGACAGGGCGGTGAGCAGTTCTTC
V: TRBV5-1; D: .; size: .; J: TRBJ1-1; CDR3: CASSLGTNTEAFF; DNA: TGCGCCAGCAGCTTGGGCACGAACACTGAAGCTTTCTTT
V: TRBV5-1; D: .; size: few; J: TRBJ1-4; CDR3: CASSLGQTTNEKLFF; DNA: TGCGCCAGCAGCCTTGGACAGACAACTAATGAAAAACTGTTTTTT
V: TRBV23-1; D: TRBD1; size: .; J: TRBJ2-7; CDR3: CASSQSPLRQGYEQYF; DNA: TGCGCCAGCAGTCAATCTCCGTTAAGACAGGGATACGAGCAGTACTTC
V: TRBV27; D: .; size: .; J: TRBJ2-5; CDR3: CASSTSNPGGARGETQYF; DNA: TGTGCCAGCAGTACCTCAAACCCTGGCGGGGCCCGAGGAGAGACCCAGTACTTC
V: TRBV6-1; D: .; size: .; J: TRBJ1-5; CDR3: CASSEVGSSNQPQHF; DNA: TGTGCCAGCAGTGAAGTGGGGAGCAGCAATCAGCCCCAGCATTTT
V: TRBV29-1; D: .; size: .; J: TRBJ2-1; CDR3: CSVRAGYEQFF; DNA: TGCAGCGTCCGCGCGGGCTATGAGCAGTTCTTC
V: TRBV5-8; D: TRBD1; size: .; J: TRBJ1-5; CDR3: CASSLGQGEVQPQHF; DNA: TGTGCCAGCAGCTTGGGACAGGGGGAAGTTCAGCCCCAGCATTTT
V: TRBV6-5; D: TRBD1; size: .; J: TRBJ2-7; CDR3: CASRKGQGLEQYF; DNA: TGTGCCAGCAGGAAGGGACAGGGGCTCGAGCAGTACTTC
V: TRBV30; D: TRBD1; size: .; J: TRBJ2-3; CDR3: CAWSVAAGGTQATQYF; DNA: TGTGCCTGGAGTGTGGCGGCAGGGGGAACACAGGCTACGCAGTATTTT
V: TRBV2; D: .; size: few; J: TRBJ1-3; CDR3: CASRTKGSRGNTIYF; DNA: TGTGCCAGCAGGACCAAAGGGAGTAGGGGAAACACCATATATTTT
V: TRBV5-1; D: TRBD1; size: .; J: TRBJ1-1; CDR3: CASSADRGNTEAFF; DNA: TGCGCCAGCAGCGCGGACAGGGGGAACACTGAAGCTTTCTTT
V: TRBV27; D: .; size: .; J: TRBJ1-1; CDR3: CASSFNSQAFF; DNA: TGTGCCAGCAGTTTTAACAGCCAAGCTTTCTTT
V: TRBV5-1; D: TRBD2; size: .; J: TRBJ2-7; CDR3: CASSPEPSGAAYEQYF; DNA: TGCGCCAGCAGCCCTGAACCTAGCGGGGCAGCCTACGAGCAGTACTTC
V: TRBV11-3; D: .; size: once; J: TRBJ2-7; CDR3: CASSWVCGSYEQYF; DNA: TGTGCCAGCAGCTGGGTTTGCGGTTCCTACGAGCAGTACTTC
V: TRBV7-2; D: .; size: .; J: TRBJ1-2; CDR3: CASSLGGEGYGYTF; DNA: TGTGCCAGCAGCTTAGGAGGGGAGGGCTATGGCTACACCTTC
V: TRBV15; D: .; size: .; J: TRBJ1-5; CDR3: CATSGGGARNQPQHF; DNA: TGTGCCACCAGCGGCGGGGGCGCCCGCAATCAGCCCCAGCATTTT
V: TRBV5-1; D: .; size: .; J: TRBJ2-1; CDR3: CASSFFSGGHNEQFF; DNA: TGCGCCAGCAGCTTTTTTAGCGGAGGTCACAATGAGCAGTTCTTC
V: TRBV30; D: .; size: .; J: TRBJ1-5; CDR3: CAWSRGNQPQHF; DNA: TGTGCCTGGAGTCGTGGAAATCAGCCCCAGCATTTT
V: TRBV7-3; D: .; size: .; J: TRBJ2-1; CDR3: CASSLPYRSYNEQFF; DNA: TGTGCCAGCAGCTTACCCTATCGCTCCTACAATGAGCAGTTCTTC
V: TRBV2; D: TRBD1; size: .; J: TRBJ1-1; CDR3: CASSSGTGATEAFF; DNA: TGTGCCAGCAGTTCAGGGACAGGGGCGACTGAAGCTTTCTTT
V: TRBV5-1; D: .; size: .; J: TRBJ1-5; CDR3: CASRRDLGGNQPQHF; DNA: TGCGCCAGCAGAAGGGATCTTGGGGGGAATCAGCCCCAGCATTTT
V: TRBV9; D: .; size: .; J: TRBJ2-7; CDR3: CASSVGPSSDSGYEQYF; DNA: TGTGCCAGCAGCGTAGGACCGAGTAGTGATTCCGGGTACGAGCAGTACTTC
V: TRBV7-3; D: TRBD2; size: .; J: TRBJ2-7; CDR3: CASSLTAGGKYEQYF; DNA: TGTGCCAGCAGCTTAACGGCGGGAGGGAAATACGAGCAGTACTTC